One sample yielded the 9 T cell receptor beta chains listed below, sequenced in a study of cytomegalovirus exposure and HLA in healthy donors. 13 Jbeta primers and 60 Vbeta primers were used for the PCR. Clones were read by immunoSEQ multiplex PCR, and TCRdb kept only the in-frame ones, dropping some. Of about 150,000 clones listed, approximately 80% are singletons. The sequenced sample consisted of PBMCs. These receptors were taken from a man under 40 in good health and CMV-seropositive.

V gene TRBV9 combines with J gene TRBJ1-2, with TRBD1 matching over 10 bases. The V gene's germline CDR1 is SGDLS and CDR2 YYNGEE. The trim removed 3 bases at V and 4 bases at J, leaving 6 bases unmatched. The CDR3 runs 15 residues. The CDR3 reads CASSATGTGAYGYTF. The CDR3 nucleotides are TGTGCCAGCAGCGCCACCGGGACAGGGGCCTATGGCTACACCTTC.

This sequence joins TRBV11-2 and TRBJ2-2, with a weak D call TRBD1 (6 bases). V gave up 8 bases and J gave up 5 bases, with 9 bases separating them. CDR3 size: 12 residues. The germline V gene has CDR1 SGHAT and CDR2 FQNNGV. CDR3 nucleotide sequence: TGTGCCAGCTGGGGGCGAACCGGGGAGCTGTTTTTT. It translates to CASWGRTGELFF.

This clone has a handful of counts. The chain combines TRBV28 with TRBJ2-7; 8 nucleotides line up with TRBD2. Germline CDR1 and CDR2: MDHEN and SYDVKM. The CDR3 has 14 amino acids. The J segment lost 0 bases and the V segment lost 2 bases, leaving 0 bases of the junction unmatched. The CDR3 DNA sequence: TGTGCCAGCAGTTTAACTAGCGGCTCCTACGAGCAGTACTTC. It encodes CASSLTSGSYEQYF. Combining the CDR3 with reference TRBV28 and TRBJ2-7 gives the whole variable domain DVKVTQSSRYLVKRTGEKVFLECVQDMDHENMFWYRQDPGLGLRLIYFSYDVKMKEKGDIPEGYSVSREKKERFSLILESASTNQTSMYLCASSLTSGSYEQYFGPGTRLTVT.

The chain joins TRBV19 to TRBJ2-5; 7 bases fit TRBD1. The J call may be incorrect, as the DNA end agrees better with TRBJ2-7. The CDR3 has 15 amino acids. Germline V gives CDR1 LNHDA, CDR2 SQIVND (reference sequence). The CDR3 region has the DNA TGTGCCAGTAGTACCCGACAGGGCAGGGTTGACGAGCAGTACTTC. This sequence encodes CASSTRQGRVDEQYF.

V and J are TRBV27 and TRBJ1-1; 11 bases are a match to TRBD1. The CDR3 runs 16 residues. V shed 4 bases and J 0 bases; nucleotides not matched to a gene: 4. Germline V lookup: CDR1 MNHEY, CDR2 SMNVEV (reference sequence). CDR3 sequence: CASSSDRGLLNTEAFF. CDR3 DNA sequence: TGTGCCAGCAGTTCGGACAGGGGGCTCCTGAACACTGAAGCTTTCTTT.

The chain uses TRBV10-2 and TRBJ2-7, with 7 bases matching TRBD2. Germline CDR1 reads WSHSY; CDR2 reads SAAADI. Trimming at V came to 6 bases and at J to 0 bases, leaving 2 bases not matched to a gene. This CDR3 is 13 amino acids long. The CDR3 region has the DNA TGCGCCAGCAGAGGGGACTACTCCTACGAGCAGTACTTC. It codes for CASRGDYSYEQYF.

The chain uses TRBV15 and TRBJ1-1; D not resolved. From germline, CDR1 is LNHNV and CDR2 YYDKDF (reference sequence). V lost 0 bases, J lost 4 bases, and 12 bases lay in between. The CDR3 has 15 residues. DNA for the CDR3: TGTGCCACCAGCAGAGACCCGACACCGGCCACTGAAGCTTTCTTT. Protein: CATSRDPTPATEAFF.

The chain recombines TRBV21-1 with TRBJ2-7; no DNA check was done on the table's D call, TRBD1. TRBV21-1 is assigned pseudogene status. There are 14 residues in the CDR3. The CDR3 DNA sequence: TGTGCCAGCAGCAAAGTGTGGGGGCCGCGGGAGCAGTACTTC. This gives the protein CASSKVWGPREQYF.

The J gene is TRBJ1-4, the V gene TRBV28; D is unresolved. Germline lookup yields CDR1 MDHEN and CDR2 SYDVKM. The CDR3 has 14 residues. The germline V and J ends were trimmed by 2 bases and 8 bases, with 12 bases remaining between them. CDR3 region: CASSLLAGTEKLFF. The DNA for the CDR3 is TGTGCCAGCAGTTTACTGGCAGGTACGGAAAAACTGTTTTTT.